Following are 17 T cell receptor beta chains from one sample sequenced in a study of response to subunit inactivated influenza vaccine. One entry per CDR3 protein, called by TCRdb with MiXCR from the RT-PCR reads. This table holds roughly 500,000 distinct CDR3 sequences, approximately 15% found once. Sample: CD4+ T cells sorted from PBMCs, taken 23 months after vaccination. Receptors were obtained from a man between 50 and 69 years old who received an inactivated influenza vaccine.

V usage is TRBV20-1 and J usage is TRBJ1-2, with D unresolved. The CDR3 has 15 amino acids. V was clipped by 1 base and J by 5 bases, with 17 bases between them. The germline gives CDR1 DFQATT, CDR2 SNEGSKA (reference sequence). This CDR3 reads CSARGHLAGEYGYTF. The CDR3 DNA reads TGCAGTGCTAGAGGCCACCTAGCAGGAGAATATGGCTACACCTTC.

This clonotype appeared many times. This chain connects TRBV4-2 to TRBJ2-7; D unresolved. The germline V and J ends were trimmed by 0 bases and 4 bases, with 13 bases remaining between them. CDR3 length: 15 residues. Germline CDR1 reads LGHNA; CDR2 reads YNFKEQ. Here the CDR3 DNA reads TGTGCCAGCAGCCAAGACGGAAAGGAGCATTACGAGCAGTACTTC. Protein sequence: CASSQDGKEHYEQYF.

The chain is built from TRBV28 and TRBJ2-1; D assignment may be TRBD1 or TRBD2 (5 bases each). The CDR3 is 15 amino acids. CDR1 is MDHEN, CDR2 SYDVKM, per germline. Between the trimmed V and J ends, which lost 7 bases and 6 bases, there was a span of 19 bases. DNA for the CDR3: TGTGCCAGCACCCCAATTGGGACCGCATCCAATGAGCAGTTCTTC. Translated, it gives CASTPIGTASNEQFF. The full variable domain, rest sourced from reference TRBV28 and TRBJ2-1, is DVKVTQSSRYLVKRTGEKVFLECVQDMDHENMFWYRQDPGLGLRLIYFSYDVKMKEKGDIPEGYSVSREKKERFSLILESASTNQTSMYLCASTPIGTASNEQFFGPGTRLTVL.

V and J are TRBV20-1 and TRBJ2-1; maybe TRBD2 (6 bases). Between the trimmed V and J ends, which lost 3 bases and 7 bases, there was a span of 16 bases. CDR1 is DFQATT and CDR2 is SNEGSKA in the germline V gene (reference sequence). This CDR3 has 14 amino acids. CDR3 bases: TGCAGTGCTAGTAATGGCGGGGTAGATAATGAGCAGTTCTTC. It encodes CSASNGGVDNEQFF.

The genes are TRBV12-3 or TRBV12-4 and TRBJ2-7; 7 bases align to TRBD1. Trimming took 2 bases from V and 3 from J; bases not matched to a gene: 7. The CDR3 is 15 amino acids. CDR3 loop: CASSLWQGVGYEQYF. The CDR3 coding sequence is TGTGCCAGCAGTTTATGGCAGGGGGTCGGCTACGAGCAGTACTTC.

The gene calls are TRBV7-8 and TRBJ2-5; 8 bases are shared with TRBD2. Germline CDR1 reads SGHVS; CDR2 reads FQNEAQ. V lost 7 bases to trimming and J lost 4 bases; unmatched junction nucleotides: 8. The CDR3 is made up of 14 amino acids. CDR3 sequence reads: CASNRGGPGETQYF. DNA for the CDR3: TGTGCCAGCAACCGGGGGGGGCCGGGAGAGACCCAGTACTTC.

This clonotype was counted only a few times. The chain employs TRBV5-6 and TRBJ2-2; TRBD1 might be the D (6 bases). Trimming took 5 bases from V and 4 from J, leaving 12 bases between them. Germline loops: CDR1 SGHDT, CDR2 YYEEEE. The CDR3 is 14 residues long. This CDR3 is CASSLRGSTGELFF. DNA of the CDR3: TGTGCCAGCAGTTTGAGGGGGAGCACCGGGGAGCTGTTTTTT.

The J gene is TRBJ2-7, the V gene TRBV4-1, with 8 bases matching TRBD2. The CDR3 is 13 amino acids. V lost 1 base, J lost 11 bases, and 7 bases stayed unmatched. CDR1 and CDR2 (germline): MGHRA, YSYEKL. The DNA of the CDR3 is TGCGCCAGCAGCCAAGTGGAACCGGGAGGGAAGTACTTC. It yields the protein CASSQVEPGGKYF.

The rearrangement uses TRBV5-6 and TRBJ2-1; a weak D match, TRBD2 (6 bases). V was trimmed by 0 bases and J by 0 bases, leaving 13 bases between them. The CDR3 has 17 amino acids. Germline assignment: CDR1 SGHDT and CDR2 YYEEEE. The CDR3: CASSLVVSGNSYNEQFF. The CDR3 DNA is TGTGCCAGCAGCTTGGTGGTTAGCGGTAACTCCTACAATGAGCAGTTCTTC.

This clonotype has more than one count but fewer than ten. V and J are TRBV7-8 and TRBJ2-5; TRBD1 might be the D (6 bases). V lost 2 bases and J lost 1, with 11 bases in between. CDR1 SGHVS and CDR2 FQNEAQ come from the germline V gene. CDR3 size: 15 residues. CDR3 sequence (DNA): TGTGCCAGCAGCTTAACCCGGGACACCCAAGAGACCCAGTACTTC. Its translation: CASSLTRDTQETQYF.

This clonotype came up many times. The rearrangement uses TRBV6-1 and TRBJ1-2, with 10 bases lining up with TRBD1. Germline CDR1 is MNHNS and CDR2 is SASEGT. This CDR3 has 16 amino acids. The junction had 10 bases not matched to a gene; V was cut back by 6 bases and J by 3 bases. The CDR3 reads CASSSLSGQGDYGYTF. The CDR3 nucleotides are TGTGCCAGCAGCTCCTTATCAGGACAGGGGGACTATGGCTACACCTTC.

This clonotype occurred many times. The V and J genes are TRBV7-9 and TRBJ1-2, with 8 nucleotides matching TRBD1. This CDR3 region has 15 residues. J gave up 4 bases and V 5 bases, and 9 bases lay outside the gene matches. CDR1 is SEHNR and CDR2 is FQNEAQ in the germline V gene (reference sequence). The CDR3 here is CASSSDRDRSYGYTF. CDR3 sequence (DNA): TGTGCCAGCAGCAGTGACCGGGACAGGAGCTATGGCTACACCTTC. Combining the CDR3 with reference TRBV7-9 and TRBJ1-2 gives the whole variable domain DTGVSQNPRHKITKRGQNVTFRCDPISEHNRLYWYRQTLGQGPEFLTYFQNEAQLEKSRLLSDRFSAERPKGSFSTLEIQRTEQGDSAMYLCASSSDRDRSYGYTFGSGTRLTVV.

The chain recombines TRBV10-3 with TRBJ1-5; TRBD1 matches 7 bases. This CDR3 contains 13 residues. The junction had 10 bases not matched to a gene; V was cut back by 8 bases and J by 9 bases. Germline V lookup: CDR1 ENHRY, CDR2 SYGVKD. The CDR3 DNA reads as TGTGCCATCCGGACAGGCCGTGAGGGGCCCCAGCATTTT. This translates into CAIRTGREGPQHF.

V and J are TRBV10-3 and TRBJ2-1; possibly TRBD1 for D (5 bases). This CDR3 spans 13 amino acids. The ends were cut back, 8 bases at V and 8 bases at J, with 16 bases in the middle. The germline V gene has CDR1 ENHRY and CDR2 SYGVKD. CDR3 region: CAIRMGRGYEQFF. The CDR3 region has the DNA TGTGCCATCCGGATGGGGCGTGGGTATGAGCAGTTCTTC.

In DNA, the CDR3 is TGCAGTGCTAGAGATCCGACTAGCGGGAGGACCACAGATACGCAGTATTTT. Translation: CSARDPTSGRTTDTQYF. The gene calls are TRBV20-1 and TRBJ2-3; 13 nucleotides align to TRBD2. This CDR3 region has 17 residues. V shed 0 bases, J shed 2 bases, and the junction held 5 bases outside the gene matches. CDR1 and CDR2 (germline): DFQATT, SNEGSKA (reference sequence).

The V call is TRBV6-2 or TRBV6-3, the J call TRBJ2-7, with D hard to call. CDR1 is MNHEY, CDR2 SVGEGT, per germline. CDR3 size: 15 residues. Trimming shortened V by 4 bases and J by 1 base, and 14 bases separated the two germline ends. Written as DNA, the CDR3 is TGTGCCAGCAGTTTTCGTCAGATTAATTCCTACGAGCAGTACTTC. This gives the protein CASSFRQINSYEQYF.

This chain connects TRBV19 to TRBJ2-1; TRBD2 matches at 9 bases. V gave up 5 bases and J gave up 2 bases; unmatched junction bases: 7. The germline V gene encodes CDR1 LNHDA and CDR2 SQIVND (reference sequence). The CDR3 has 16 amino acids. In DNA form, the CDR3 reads TGTGCCAGTAGTGTCACTTTAGCGGGAGCCTACAATGAGCAGTTCTTC. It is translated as CASSVTLAGAYNEQFF. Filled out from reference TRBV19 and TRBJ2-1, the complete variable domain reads DGGITQSPKYLFRKEGQNVTLSCEQNLNHDAMYWYRQDPGQGLRLIYYSQIVNDFQKGDIAEGYSVSREKKESFPLTVTSAQKNPTAFYLCASSVTLAGAYNEQFFGPGTRLTVL.